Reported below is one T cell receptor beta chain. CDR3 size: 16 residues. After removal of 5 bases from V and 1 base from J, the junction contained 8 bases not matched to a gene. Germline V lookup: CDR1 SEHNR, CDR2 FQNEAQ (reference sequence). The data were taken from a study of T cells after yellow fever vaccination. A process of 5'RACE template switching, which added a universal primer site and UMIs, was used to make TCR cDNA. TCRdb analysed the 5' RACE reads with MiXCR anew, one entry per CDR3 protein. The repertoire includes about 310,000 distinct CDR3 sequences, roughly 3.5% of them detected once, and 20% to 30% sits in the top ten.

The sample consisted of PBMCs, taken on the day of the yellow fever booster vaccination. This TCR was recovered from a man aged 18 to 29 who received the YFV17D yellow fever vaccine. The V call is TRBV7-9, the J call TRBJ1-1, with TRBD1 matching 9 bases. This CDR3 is CASSPWTGAENTEAFF. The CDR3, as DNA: TGTGCCAGCAGCCCCTGGACAGGGGCAGAGAACACTGAAGCTTTCTTT.